The sample holds a few counts of the clone carrying this T cell receptor (beta chain). The antigen remains undetermined. Carrying unique molecular identifiers, the cDNA also gained a universal primer site through template switching. Via MiXCR, TCRdb re-called the 5' RACE reads, giving one row per CDR3 protein. This table holds 400,000 to 550,000 distinct CDR3 sequences, approximately 15% found once. There are 16 residues in the CDR3. V was clipped by 1 base and J by 6 bases; unmatched bases: 7. The germline V gene encodes CDR1 PRHDT and CDR2 FYEKMQ (reference sequence). The data were taken from a study of identical twins. The study, taken as a whole, reports: Invariant MAIT and iNKT cells may have partly biased zero-insertion analyses. Insertions ran lower in abundant cord blood beta clonotypes, though not in memory repertoires.

The same sample was also studied in work on yellow fever vaccine responses in identical twins.

This receptor was taken from a woman younger than 30 in good health. This chain joins TRBV13 and TRBJ2-1; 9 nucleotides line up with TRBD2. Input material: CD4+ T cells sorted from blood. CDR3 amino acids: CASSLAGGGRGNEQFF. In nucleotides, the CDR3 is TGTGCCAGCAGCTTAGCCGGGGGCGGGAGGGGCAATGAGCAGTTCTTC.